Listed below are T cell receptor beta chains from one sample, sequenced in a study of human T cells and chemical hapten exposure. TCRdb re-called the RACE reads through MiXCR, storing one row per CDR3 protein. The sample carries some 80,000 distinct CDR3 sequences, approximately 10% recorded once. The sample in question was whole blood, obtained in connection with sensitization to the hapten diphenylcyclopropenone (DPC). The source of these receptors is a man aged 18-30 years with alopecia areata. Some clones in this sample may be carry-over from other donors' samples. Both conserved end residues are trimmed from each CDR3.

v_call: TRBV3-1
j_call: TRBJ1-2
cdr3_aa: ASRRDRAHGYT

v_call: TRBV7-2
j_call: TRBJ2-5
cdr3_aa: ASSLPKWGETQY

v_call: TRBV29-1
j_call: TRBJ1-3
cdr3_aa: SVEDLQLHRGTTGNTIY

v_call: TRBV4-3
j_call: TRBJ1-1
cdr3_aa: ASSQGGMTEAF

v_call: TRBV9
j_call: TRBJ2-7
cdr3_aa: ASSKTRTSSYEQY

v_call: TRBV6-1
j_call: TRBJ1-6
cdr3_aa: ATDRTLQVYNSPLH

v_call: TRBV25-1
j_call: TRBJ2-3
cdr3_aa: ASSEGEQTDTQY

v_call: TRBV29-1
j_call: TRBJ2-1
cdr3_aa: SAPAGVGVTYNEQF

v_call: TRBV11-2
j_call: TRBJ1-1
cdr3_aa: VSSLNNRANTEAF

v_call: TRBV5-4
j_call: TRBJ2-1
cdr3_aa: ASSLGAAPSSYNEQF

v_call: TRBV11-2
j_call: TRBJ2-1
cdr3_aa: ASSLGSGADEQF

v_call: TRBV21-1
j_call: TRBJ2-6
cdr3_aa: ASSKEVGTPPGKSGANVLT

v_call: TRBV10-3
j_call: TRBJ1-4
cdr3_aa: AISGTASDEKLF

v_call: TRBV11-2
j_call: TRBJ2-2
cdr3_aa: ASSLGPRPNTGELF

v_call: TRBV12-3/TRBV12-4
j_call: TRBJ2-3
cdr3_aa: ASSRFRTDTQY

v_call: TRBV4-3
j_call: TRBJ2-5
cdr3_aa: ASSQDWGIVVETQY

v_call: TRBV20-1
j_call: TRBJ2-1
cdr3_aa: SARVLGFNEQF

v_call: TRBV6-2/TRBV6-3
j_call: TRBJ1-2
cdr3_aa: ASSRTGNNYGYT

v_call: TRBV27
j_call: TRBJ2-7
cdr3_aa: ASRWGQGGSYEQY

v_call: TRBV6-5
j_call: TRBJ2-5
cdr3_aa: ASSYSHRQETQY

v_call: TRBV28
j_call: TRBJ1-5
cdr3_aa: ASSLSGPGNQPQH

v_call: TRBV19
j_call: TRBJ1-2
cdr3_aa: ASSLLTGMRGYT

v_call: TRBV29-1
j_call: TRBJ2-3
cdr3_aa: SVEGGDLTDTQY

v_call: TRBV13
j_call: TRBJ1-1
cdr3_aa: ASSLKGETEAF

v_call: TRBV4-3
j_call: TRBJ1-6
cdr3_aa: ASSQEAGVINSPLH

v_call: TRBV5-6
j_call: TRBJ1-6
cdr3_aa: ASSLMDGKTYSPLH

v_call: TRBV5-1
j_call: TRBJ1-2
cdr3_aa: ASSSTQTNYGYT

v_call: TRBV14
j_call: TRBJ1-4
cdr3_aa: ASSSTRQLTNEKLF

v_call: TRBV11-2
j_call: TRBJ1-4
cdr3_aa: ASSLDLEATNEKLF

v_call: TRBV27
j_call: TRBJ1-1
cdr3_aa: ASHNVGQYAGTEAF

v_call: TRBV20-1
j_call: TRBJ2-2
cdr3_aa: SASDRNTGELF

v_call: TRBV11-2
j_call: TRBJ1-2
cdr3_aa: ASSLEGGWNYGYT

v_call: TRBV5-1
j_call: TRBJ2-5
cdr3_aa: ASSLGVSCF

v_call: TRBV6-2/TRBV6-3
j_call: TRBJ1-1
cdr3_aa: ASSYSLQHPGETEAF

v_call: TRBV6-1
j_call: TRBJ2-2
cdr3_aa: ASKPGQITGELF

v_call: TRBV5-1
j_call: TRBJ1-4
cdr3_aa: ASSMFQGYEKEKLF

v_call: TRBV18
j_call: TRBJ2-7
cdr3_aa: ASSPLEISEQY

v_call: TRBV7-2
j_call: TRBJ2-3
cdr3_aa: ASSLVGGGRTDTQY

v_call: TRBV18
j_call: TRBJ1-1
cdr3_aa: ASSPTDSDTEAF

v_call: TRBV12-3/TRBV12-4
j_call: TRBJ2-5
cdr3_aa: ASSPGLKETQY

v_call: TRBV5-1
j_call: TRBJ2-5
cdr3_aa: ASIPSGELQETQY

v_call: TRBV5-1
j_call: TRBJ2-3
cdr3_aa: ASSTKTGGASDTQY

v_call: TRBV9
j_call: TRBJ1-6
cdr3_aa: ASSSDRVSPLH

v_call: TRBV5-1
j_call: TRBJ1-1
cdr3_aa: ASSLGRGGVMNTEAF